What follows is one T cell receptor beta chain and its context. These data come from a study of blood T cell repertoires in COVID-19. Study context: In each case, the material was cDNA or gDNA derived from T cells, B-cell-depleted T cells, or PBMCs.

In the original processing: Amplification of reference gene primers provided the estimated nucleated cell counts. Only in-frame clones appear in the TCRdb table, and some are missing; sequencing was by immunoSEQ multiplex PCR. The DNA was the basis for D and trimming; V, J and clone size are from that table. Of approximately 75,000 clones listed, more than 80% are singletons. The CDR3 loop spans 17 amino acids. The V and J ends lost 5 bases and 5 bases, in that order; junction bases with no gene match: 8. CDR1 SGHNT and CDR2 YENEEA come from the germline V gene. The sequencing input was peripheral blood. The chain has TRBV11-3 and TRBJ2-5; 16 bases match TRBD2. The TCR originated in a human donor in a cohort sampled during active COVID-19. The DNA of the CDR3 is TGTGCCAGCAGCCCCGGGACTAGCGGGGGGGCCGAGGAGACCCAGTACTTC. It encodes CASSPGTSGGAEETQYF.